What follows are 5 T cell receptor beta chains derived from one specimen sequenced in a study of cytomegalovirus exposure and HLA in healthy donors. The PCR made use of 60 Vbeta and 13 Jbeta primers. This table comes from immunoSEQ multiplex PCR, and its TCRdb copy is limited to in-frame clones, with some not included. This table holds some 150,000 clones, roughly three fifths found once. The sample consisted of PBMCs. Every receptor here comes from a woman aged 40 to 55 in good health and CMV-seronegative.

The chain employs TRBV5-1 and TRBJ2-2; tentative D call: TRBD1 (6 bases). The V end was cut by 2 bases, the J end by 0 bases, with 11 bases between. This CDR3 is 16 amino acids long. In germline, CDR1 is SGHRS, CDR2 YFSETQ. The CDR3, as DNA: TGCGCCAGCAGCTTTCAAGCAGGGGCGAACACCGGGGAGCTGTTTTTT. This translates into CASSFQAGANTGELFF.

V and J are TRBV10-3 and TRBJ1-1; D might be TRBD1 (6 bases). Germline CDR1 is ENHRY and CDR2 is SYGVKD. The ends were cut back, 11 bases at V and 4 bases at J, with 20 bases in the middle. The CDR3 length is 14 residues. CDR3 protein: CASLGADWSTEAFF. DNA for the CDR3: TGTGCCTCCTTGGGGGCAGATTGGTCCACTGAAGCTTTCTTT.

The rearrangement links TRBV5-5 to TRBJ1-1, with D possibly being TRBD1 (6 bases). This CDR3 has 14 residues. V shed 0 bases and J shed 6 bases, with 12 bases lying between them. From germline, CDR1 is SGHKS and CDR2 YYEKEE (reference sequence). Here the CDR3 reads CASSLGTAVPEAFF. In DNA form, the CDR3 reads TGTGCCAGCAGCTTGGGGACAGCTGTACCTGAAGCTTTCTTT.

CDR3 region: CASTLDIRNTEAFF. In DNA form, the CDR3 reads TGTGCCAGCACCCTGGACATCCGGAACACTGAAGCTTTCTTT. The chain links TRBV4-2 to TRBJ1-1; D is possibly TRBD1 (5 bases). Trimming left V 7 bases short and J 1 base short, with 13 bases between. The CDR3 is made up of 14 amino acids. Germline V gene sequence: CDR1 LGHNA, CDR2 YNFKEQ.

The rearrangement joins TRBV30 to TRBJ1-6, with D possibly being TRBD1 (6 bases). Trimming removed 3 bases at V and 8 bases at J, with 14 bases between. The CDR3 has 14 amino acids. The germline V gene encodes CDR1 GTSNPN and CDR2 SVGIG (reference sequence). The CDR3 reads CAWSRQVQYSPLHF. The CDR3 DNA reads as TGTGCCTGGAGCCGACAGGTCCAATATTCACCCCTCCACTTT.